A selection of T cell receptor beta chains follows, all from one sample in a study of blood T cell repertoires in COVID-19. The assay was immunoSEQ multiplex PCR, and TCRdb's table has in-frame clones only and misses some. Of 330,000 or so clones in the sample, 80% to 90% were seen once. Input material: peripheral blood. All receptors come from a man aged 25-45 years with COVID-19, enrolled during active disease. Both conserved end residues are part of each CDR3. The D gene is left open where the match is weak. A clone size is listed for some rows: how often the clone was seen (once, few, many), or a class if it is expanded.

J | D | size | V | DNA | CDR3
TRBJ2-7 | TRBD1 | once | TRBV5-1 | TGCGCCAGCAGCTTACAACAGGGGTACTACGAGCAGTACTTC | CASSLQQGYYEQYF
TRBJ1-2 | . | . | TRBV27 | TGTGCCAGCAGTTCGAACAGGGAACCGGGAGGCTACACCTTC | CASSSNREPGGYTF
TRBJ2-5 | TRBD2 | . | TRBV9 | TGTGCCAGCAGCGTGACTAGCCACCAAGAGACCCAGTACTTC | CASSVTSHQETQYF
TRBJ2-3 | TRBD2 | . | TRBV15 | TGTGCCACCAGCAGAGATCATCAACTAGCGGGTACAGATACGCAGTATTTT | CATSRDHQLAGTDTQYF
TRBJ1-6 | TRBD1 | few | TRBV28 | TGTGCCAGCAGCGACAGGGTGAATTCACCCCTCCACTTT | CASSDRVNSPLHF
TRBJ2-5 | TRBD2 | once | TRBV7-2 | TGTGCCAGCAGCTTGGGGACTAGCGGGACTGGGACCCAGTACTTC | CASSLGTSGTGTQYF
TRBJ1-1 | . | . | TRBV6-5 | TGTGCCAGCAGTTACTCTGGGACACGGGGTGACGCTTTCTTT | CASSYSGTRGDAFF
TRBJ2-2 | . | . | TRBV6-6 | TGTGCCACTGAGCCGGGACACAACACCGGGGAGCTGTTTTTT | CATEPGHNTGELFF
TRBJ1-1 | . | . | TRBV6-2/TRBV6-3 | TGTGCCAGCAGTCACTTTGGGGGCCAATTCGGCACTGAAGCTTTCTTT | CASSHFGGQFGTEAFF
TRBJ2-5 | . | once | TRBV7-2 | TGTGCCAGCAGCACAGAGAGACAAGAGACCCAGTACTTC | CASSTERQETQYF
TRBJ1-1 | . | . | TRBV3-1/TRBV3-2 | TGTGCCAGCAGCCAAGTTCGGGGTGGGTACACTGAAGCTTTCTTT | CASSQVRGGYTEAFF
TRBJ2-3 | TRBD2 | . | TRBV7-2 | TGTGCCAGCAGCTTACTAAGCGGGGGGATAACAGATACGCAGTATTTT | CASSLLSGGITDTQYF
TRBJ1-4 | . | . | TRBV28 | TGTGCCAGCAGTTGGTCAGGGGTTGGGACTAATGAAAAACTGTTTTTT | CASSWSGVGTNEKLFF
TRBJ1-2 | . | . | TRBV14 | TGTGCCAGCAGCCAAGATTTGAGCTATGGCTACACCTTC | CASSQDLSYGYTF
TRBJ2-7 | TRBD2 | . | TRBV6-5 | TGTGCCAGCAGTTTTAGCGGGAGCCGTAATGAGCAGTACTTC | CASSFSGSRNEQYF
TRBJ2-5 | TRBD2 | . | TRBV28 | TGTGCCAGCAGGGCCCACGGGGGGGGGCAAGAGACCCAGTACTTC | CASRAHGGGQETQYF
TRBJ1-3 | . | . | TRBV11-2 | TGTGCCAGCAGCTCAACCGACAGGATCTCTGGAAACACCATATATTTT | CASSSTDRISGNTIYF
TRBJ2-5 | TRBD1 | . | TRBV9 | TGTGCCAGCAGCGTAGACCCTAGGCAGGGGGAAGAGACCCAGTACTTC | CASSVDPRQGEETQYF
TRBJ2-3 | . | once | TRBV27 | TGTGCCAGCAGTTTATCGGAAGGGGCAGATACGCAGTATTTT | CASSLSEGADTQYF
TRBJ1-2 | . | . | TRBV6-5 | TGTGCCAGCAGACCGGACAGCGTCTATGGCTACACCTTC | CASRPDSVYGYTF
TRBJ2-2 | TRBD2 | . | TRBV7-3 | TGTGCCAGCAGCTTAGCGGGGGTCCTACAAGGCAACACCGGGGAGCTGTTTTTT | CASSLAGVLQGNTGELFF
TRBJ2-7 | TRBD2 | . | TRBV7-2 | TGTGCCAGCAGCTTTAGCGGGGGTTCCTACGAGCAGTACTTC | CASSFSGGSYEQYF
TRBJ1-2 | TRBD1 | . | TRBV28 | TGTGCCAGCAGTTGGACAGGGGTTCGTGGCTACACCTTC | CASSWTGVRGYTF
TRBJ2-5 | . | once | TRBV5-1 | TGCGCCAGCAGCTTGTGGCAGGGTGATCAAGAGACCCAGTACTTC | CASSLWQGDQETQYF
TRBJ1-3 | . | once | TRBV18 | TGTGCCAGCTCACCGACAACCGCTATGGGAAACACCATATATTTT | CASSPTTAMGNTIYF
TRBJ1-2 | . | . | TRBV2 | TGTGCCAGCAGTGAAAGGAGACTCTTGCAGGGGGGCTACACCTTC | CASSERRLLQGGYTF
TRBJ1-1 | . | . | TRBV5-1 | TGCGCCAGCAGCTTGTTAGGAGGGAATACTGAAGCTTTCTTT | CASSLLGGNTEAFF
TRBJ1-1 | TRBD1 | . | TRBV9 | TGTGCCAGCAGCGAGCCCACAGGGGAAGACACTGAAGCTTTCTTT | CASSEPTGEDTEAFF
TRBJ2-7 | . | few | TRBV6-5 | TGTGCCAGCAGTTACTCATCCTCTAGGTGGGCCTACGAGCAGTACTTC | CASSYSSSRWAYEQYF
TRBJ1-1 | . | . | TRBV3-1/TRBV3-2 | TGTGCCAGCAGCCAAGATGGTACAGGGTGGGCTGAAGCTTTCTTT | CASSQDGTGWAEAFF
TRBJ1-5 | TRBD1 | . | TRBV24-1 | TGTGCCACCAGTGACCCGGGACAGGGTGGTGGTTTCGGCAATCAGCCCCAGCATTTT | CATSDPGQGGGFGNQPQHF
TRBJ2-7 | . | . | TRBV6-5 | TGTGCCAGCAGTTACTCTGGGACTGTCTCCTACGAGCAGTACTTC | CASSYSGTVSYEQYF
TRBJ2-2 | TRBD1 | . | TRBV11-2 | TGTGCCAGCAGCCGGGACAGGGGGCGACCTAACACCGGGGAGCTGTTTTTT | CASSRDRGRPNTGELFF
TRBJ2-7 | TRBD2 | . | TRBV5-1 | TGCGCCAGCAGCACCGGACTAGCGGGAATTATATACGAGCAGTACTTC | CASSTGLAGIIYEQYF
TRBJ2-2 | . | . | TRBV19 | TGTGCCAGCCAGGCCAGATGGCTCGGGGAGCTGTTTTTT | CASQARWLGELFF
TRBJ2-3 | TRBD2 | . | TRBV2 | TGTGCCAGCAGCCTAAGCGGGAGGCCGAGCACAGATACGCAGTATTTT | CASSLSGRPSTDTQYF
TRBJ2-7 | . | . | TRBV18 | TGTGCCAGCTCACCTGGACTCCTCAGCTCCTACGAGCAGTACTTC | CASSPGLLSSYEQYF
TRBJ2-5 | TRBD2 | . | TRBV7-2 | TGTGCCAGCAGCCCCCGGACTAGCGGGGGGGCAAAGACCCAGTACTTC | CASSPRTSGGAKTQYF
TRBJ2-7 | . | . | TRBV21-1 | TGTGCCAGCACCCCGCTAGCGGAGACCTACCCCGAGCAGTACTTC | CASTPLAETYPEQYF
TRBJ2-7 | . | once | TRBV5-4 | TGTGCCAGCAGCTCCGGGACTGGGAGCTCCTACGAGCAGTACTTC | CASSSGTGSSYEQYF
TRBJ1-3 | . | . | TRBV5-1 | TGCGCCAGCAGCTTGAGCGCAGGAGGCGGAAACACCATATATTTT | CASSLSAGGGNTIYF
TRBJ2-7 | TRBD1 | . | TRBV10-3 | TGTGCCATCAGGGCCGGGACAGCCACCTACGAGCAGTACTTC | CAIRAGTATYEQYF
TRBJ2-1 | TRBD2 | once | TRBV7-8 | TGTGCCAGCAGCTACGAGAGGGGACTAGCGGGAGCCAATGAGCAGTTCTTC | CASSYERGLAGANEQFF
TRBJ2-5 | . | . | TRBV5-1 | TGCGCCAGCAGCTTGAGACTAGGGGAGACCCAGTACTTC | CASSLRLGETQYF
TRBJ1-5 | TRBD1 | . | TRBV7-8 | TGTGCCAGCAGCTTAGGGGACAGGTTGAATCAGCCCCAGCATTTT | CASSLGDRLNQPQHF
TRBJ2-3 | . | . | TRBV27 | TGTGCCAGCAGTCGTACTAGGACAGATACGCAGTATTTT | CASSRTRTDTQYF
TRBJ1-3 | . | . | TRBV2 | TGTGCCAGCAGTGAAGGGCTCTCTGGAAACACCATATATTTT | CASSEGLSGNTIYF
TRBJ2-7 | TRBD2 | . | TRBV7-2 | TGTGCCAGCAGCTTATCGGGAGGAGACCCTCTCTGGGAGCAGTACTTC | CASSLSGGDPLWEQYF
TRBJ2-7 | TRBD1 | . | TRBV7-6 | TGTGCCAGCAGCAGAGGACAGGGGGCCTCGGACGAGCAGTACTTC | CASSRGQGASDEQYF
TRBJ1-3 | . | few | TRBV10-3 | TGTGCCATCAGTGAGGGGGCGAGCTCTGGAAACACCATATATTTT | CAISEGASSGNTIYF
TRBJ1-5 | TRBD1 | . | TRBV6-5 | TGTGCCAGCAGCCGACAGGGTGGCAATCAGCCCCAGCATTTT | CASSRQGGNQPQHF
TRBJ2-5 | . | once | TRBV27 | TGTGCCAGCAGCCCGTGGAGTCTAGAGACCCAGTACTTC | CASSPWSLETQYF
TRBJ2-5 | TRBD1 | . | TRBV9 | TGTGCCAGCAGCGCCACACAGGGGATGGGAGAGACCCAGTACTTC | CASSATQGMGETQYF
TRBJ2-6 | TRBD1 | once | TRBV18 | TGTGCCAGCTCACCACGTGGGACAGTGAGCTCTGGGGCCAACGTCCTGACTTTC | CASSPRGTVSSGANVLTF